This T cell receptor beta chain was sequenced for a study of T cell responses to AZD1222 COVID-19 vaccine. Study-wide background: Second-dose recipients at about 4 or about 12 weeks were treated as one pooled group.

The V and J ends lost 3 bases and 5 bases respectively, with 10 bases between them. Germline V gene data show CDR1 as SGHAT and CDR2 as FQNNGV. The CDR3 length is 13 residues. Profiling relied on immunoSEQ multiplex PCR, and the TCRdb table lists in-frame clones only, not all of them. Of some 130,000 clones listed, around nine tenths are singletons. The V and J genes are TRBV11-2 and TRBJ1-1; D is unclear. The TCR was taken from an adult in good health. This specimen was peripheral blood, taken on day 0 of AZD1222 vaccination. CDR3 in amino acids: CASSLPPGTEAFF. CDR3 coding DNA: TGTGCCAGCAGCTTGCCCCCGGGAACTGAAGCTTTCTTT. Full variable domain (rest looked up from reference TRBV11-2 and TRBJ1-1): EAGVAQSPRYKIIEKRQSVAFWCNPISGHATLYWYQQILGQGPKLLIQFQNNGVVDDSQLPKDRFSAERLKGVDSTLKIQPAKLEDSAVYLCASSLPPGTEAFFGQGTRLTVV.